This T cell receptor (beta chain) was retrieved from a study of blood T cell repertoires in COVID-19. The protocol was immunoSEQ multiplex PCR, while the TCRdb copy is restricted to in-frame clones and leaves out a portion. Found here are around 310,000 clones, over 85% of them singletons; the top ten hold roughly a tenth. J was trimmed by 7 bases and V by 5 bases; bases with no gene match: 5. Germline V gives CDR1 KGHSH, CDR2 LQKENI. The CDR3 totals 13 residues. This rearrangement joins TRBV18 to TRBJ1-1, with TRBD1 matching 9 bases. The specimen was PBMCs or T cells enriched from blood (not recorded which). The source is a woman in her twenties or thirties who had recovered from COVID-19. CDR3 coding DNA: TGTGCCAGCTCATTACAGGGGGCGAGTGAAGCTTTCTTT. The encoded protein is CASSLQGASEAFF.